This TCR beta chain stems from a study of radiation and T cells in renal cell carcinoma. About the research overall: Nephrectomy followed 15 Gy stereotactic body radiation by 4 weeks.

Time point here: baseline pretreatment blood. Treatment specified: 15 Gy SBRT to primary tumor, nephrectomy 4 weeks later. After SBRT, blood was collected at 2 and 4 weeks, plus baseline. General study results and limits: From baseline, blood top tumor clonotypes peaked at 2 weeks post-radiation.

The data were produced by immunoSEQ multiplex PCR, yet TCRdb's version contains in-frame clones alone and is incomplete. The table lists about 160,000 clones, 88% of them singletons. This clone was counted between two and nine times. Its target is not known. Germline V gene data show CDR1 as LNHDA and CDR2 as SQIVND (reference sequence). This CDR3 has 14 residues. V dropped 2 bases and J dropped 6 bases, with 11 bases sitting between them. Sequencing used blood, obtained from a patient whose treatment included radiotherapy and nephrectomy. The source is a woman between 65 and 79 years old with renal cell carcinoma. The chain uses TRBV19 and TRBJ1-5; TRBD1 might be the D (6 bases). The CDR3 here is CASSISGAGQPQHF. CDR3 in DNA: TGTGCCAGTAGTATATCAGGGGCGGGTCAGCCCCAGCATTTT. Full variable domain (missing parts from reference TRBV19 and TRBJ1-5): DGGITQSPKYLFRKEGQNVTLSCEQNLNHDAMYWYRQDPGQGLRLIYYSQIVNDFQKGDIAEGYSVSREKKESFPLTVTSAQKNPTAFYLCASSISGAGQPQHFGDGTRLSIL.